The entry below describes one T cell receptor (beta chain). The junction departs from the called germline gene at one end, perhaps through a read error. The data stem from a study of cytomegalovirus exposure and HLA in healthy donors. The primer mix had 60 Vbeta and 13 Jbeta primers. Here immunoSEQ multiplex PCR was the method, and the copy in TCRdb shows in-frame clones only, minus some. The table has 210,000 or so clones, 80% to 90% seen once. Material for sequencing was PBMCs. The sequence derives from a man aged 25 to 45 in good health and CMV-seronegative.

CDR3 DNA: TGTGCCAGCCGCTGGGCGGGCGAAAACAATGAAGCTTTCTTT. This encodes CASRWAGENNEAFF. The rearrangement links TRBV27 to TRBJ1-1; D unresolved. Germline CDR1 is MNHEY and CDR2 is SMNVEV (reference sequence). The CDR3 has 14 residues.